Shown below are 23 T cell receptor beta chains from a single sample sequenced in a study of shared clonotypes between healthy human individuals. The assay was immunoSEQ multiplex PCR, and TCRdb's table has in-frame clones only and misses some. The repertoire holds millions of clones, with around nine tenths as singletons. Sequenced material: naive CD4+ T cells sorted from blood. Subset indicated: CD45RA+ positively selected. These receptor sequences come from a man younger than 35 in good health.

The chain combines TRBV6-5 with TRBJ2-5, with 10 positions matching TRBD2. Germline CDR1 and CDR2: MNHEY and SVGAGI. This CDR3 has 15 amino acids. The ends lost 2 bases at V and 5 bases at J; junction bases unmatched: 5. The CDR3, as DNA: TGTGCCAGCAGTTACGTAGCGGGGGGTTGGGAGACCCAGTACTTC. Amino acid sequence: CASSYVAGGWETQYF.

V is TRBV5-4 and J is TRBJ2-7; D tentatively reads TRBD1 or TRBD2 (6 bases each). V dropped 3 bases and J dropped 2 bases, with 18 bases sitting between them. Germline CDR1 and CDR2: SGHNT and YYREEE (reference sequence). The CDR3 runs to 16 residues. The CDR3 DNA reads TGTGCCAGCAGCTCGGGGGCTGGGGGATCCCCCTACGAGCAGTACTTC. Protein sequence: CASSSGAGGSPYEQYF.

The V and J genes are TRBV19 and TRBJ2-2, with a weak D call TRBD2 (5 bases). The germline V gene has CDR1 LNHDA and CDR2 SQIVND (reference sequence). With 9 bases removed from V and 3 bases from J, the gap between germline ends came to 11 bases. CDR3 length: 13 residues. CDR3 loop: CASTLSDTGELFF. The CDR3 nucleotides read TGTGCCAGCACTCTTAGCGACACCGGGGAGCTGTTTTTT.

V usage is TRBV4-1 and J usage is TRBJ2-7; TRBD2 aligns across 13 bases. CDR3 length: 15 residues. After removal of 1 base from V and 7 bases from J, the junction contained 4 bases not matched to a gene. Germline assignment: CDR1 MGHRA and CDR2 YSYEKL. Here the CDR3 DNA reads TGCGCCAGCAGCCAAGGGACTAGCGGGGGTGAGGAGCAGTACTTC. Amino acid sequence: CASSQGTSGGEEQYF.

The V gene is TRBV10-3, the J gene TRBJ1-1, with D possibly TRBD1 on 6 matching bases. The germline CDR1 and CDR2 sequences are ENHRY and SYGVKD. The CDR3 spans 13 residues. V was trimmed by 5 bases and J by 8 bases, leaving 15 bases between them. The CDR3 region has the DNA TGTGCCATCAGTCCCAGTGGACAGCCGGAAGCTTTCTTT. It yields the protein CAISPSGQPEAFF.

The rearrangement joins TRBV14 to TRBJ1-6, with TRBD1 as a possible D gene (6 bases). V lost 2 bases and J lost 6, with 11 bases in between. The CDR3 is 15 amino acids. In germline, CDR1 is SGHDN, CDR2 FVKESK. This CDR3 reads CASSQRTDLNSPLHF. Here the CDR3 DNA reads TGTGCCAGCAGCCAAAGGACAGACCTTAATTCACCCCTCCACTTT. The full variable domain, in which reference TRBV14 and TRBJ1-6 provide the parts outside the CDR3, is EAGVTQFPSHSVIEKGQTVTLRCDPISGHDNLYWYRRVMGKEIKFLLHFVKESKQDESGMPNNRFLAERTGGTYSTLKVQPAELEDSGVYFCASSQRTDLNSPLHFGNGTRLTVT.

The J gene is TRBJ2-3, the V gene TRBV7-9; unclear D gene. Trimming took 1 base from V and 2 from J, leaving 4 bases between them. This CDR3 has 13 residues. The germline V gene has CDR1 SEHNR and CDR2 FQNEAQ (reference sequence). CDR3 coding DNA: TGTGCCAGCAGCTTAGGGGCCACAGATACGCAGTATTTT. Its protein is CASSLGATDTQYF.

This chain joins TRBV2 and TRBJ2-3; 9 nucleotides line up with TRBD1. The CDR3 extends over 15 amino acids. Germline CDR1 reads SNHLY; CDR2 reads FYNNEI. V shed 2 bases, J shed 1 base, and the junction held 1 base outside the gene matches. The CDR3 sequence: CASSEWDRGTDTQYF. CDR3 nucleotide sequence: TGTGCCAGCAGTGAATGGGACAGGGGCACAGATACGCAGTATTTT.

The chain has TRBV6-6 and TRBJ2-3; D gene uncertain. The CDR3 consists of 12 residues. The V gene's germline CDR1 is MNHNY and CDR2 SVGAGI (reference sequence). The V end was cut by 5 bases, the J end by 1 base, with 4 bases between. In nucleotides, the CDR3 is TGTGCCAGCAGTACAGGCACAGATACGCAGTATTTT. As protein: CASSTGTDTQYF.

This chain connects TRBV30 to TRBJ2-7, with 11 bases identical to TRBD2. Germline V gene sequence: CDR1 GTSNPN, CDR2 SVGIG (reference sequence). This CDR3 is built from 15 residues. The V and J ends lost 5 bases and 2 bases, in that order; junction bases with no gene match: 8. DNA for the CDR3: TGTGCCTGGGCAATAGCGGGAGGGGGCCCCTACGAGCAGTACTTC. This translates into CAWAIAGGGPYEQYF.

The V call is TRBV12-5, the J call TRBJ2-7; no reliable D call. The germline gives CDR1 LGHNT, CDR2 FRNRAP. Trimming cost V 5 bases and J 9 bases, with 11 bases left between them. CDR3 length: 11 residues. CDR3 DNA sequence: TGTGCTAGTGGTCGACCGGGTTTGCAGTACTTC. It translates to CASGRPGLQYF.

The sample holds one count of this clone. The chain links TRBV30 to TRBJ2-1; TRBD2 is a possible D gene (6 bases). There are 15 residues in the CDR3. Germline V gene data show CDR1 as GTSNPN and CDR2 as SVGIG (reference sequence). Deletions cut 1 base from V and 9 bases from J, with 19 bases between. The CDR3: CAWSELGGTTIEQFF. CDR3 nucleotide sequence: TGTGCCTGGAGTGAATTAGGAGGGACCACCATTGAGCAGTTCTTC.

The V and J genes are TRBV6-5 and TRBJ2-1; 7 nucleotides agree with TRBD2. Germline V gives CDR1 MNHEY, CDR2 SVGAGI. The CDR3 has 16 amino acids. Trimming at V came to 2 bases and at J to 6 bases, leaving 10 bases not matched to a gene. The CDR3 loop reads CASSYGGLRESNEQFF. In DNA form, the CDR3 reads TGTGCCAGCAGTTACGGGGGATTGCGGGAGAGCAATGAGCAGTTCTTC.

This chain joins TRBV4-1 and TRBJ1-2; 7 nucleotides line up with TRBD1. CDR1 and CDR2 from the germline V gene are MGHRA and YSYEKL. V lost 1 base to trimming and J lost 3 bases; unmatched junction nucleotides: 5. This CDR3 comprises 15 residues. Here the CDR3 reads CASSQGRTGDYGYTF. DNA of the CDR3: TGCGCCAGCAGCCAAGGGCGGACAGGCGACTATGGCTACACCTTC.

The chain has TRBV6-1 and TRBJ2-5, with D perhaps being TRBD1 or TRBD2 (5 bases each). Deletions cut 3 bases from V and 9 bases from J, with 17 bases between. The CDR3 is made up of 14 amino acids. Germline V lookup: CDR1 MNHNS, CDR2 SASEGT. The CDR3 DNA sequence: TGTGCCAGCAGTGACACCGGGACGGCGAGGGCCCAGTACTTC. The encoded protein is CASSDTGTARAQYF.

The chain combines TRBV28 with TRBJ1-5; 7 nucleotides line up with TRBD1. Unmatched junction bases numbered 5, after V lost 6 bases and J lost 6 bases. CDR1 is MDHEN, CDR2 SYDVKM, per germline. The CDR3 contains 13 residues. The DNA for the CDR3 is TGTGCCAGCAGCCTGGGACAGCTTCAGCCCCAGCATTTT. Protein sequence: CASSLGQLQPQHF.

This clone has only one observation. V and J are TRBV4-2 and TRBJ1-4, with D hard to call. This CDR3 spans 17 amino acids. In germline, CDR1 is LGHNA, CDR2 YNFKEQ. The germline V and J ends were trimmed by 1 base and 0 bases, with 12 bases remaining between them. CDR3: CASSQVGGEATNEKLFF. The CDR3 DNA follows: TGTGCCAGCAGCCAAGTGGGAGGAGAAGCAACTAATGAAAAACTGTTTTTT.

The gene calls are TRBV19 and TRBJ1-2; D is uncertain. V was shortened by 0 bases and J by 5 bases, with 16 bases between the two germline ends. Germline V gene sequence: CDR1 LNHDA, CDR2 SQIVND (reference sequence). This CDR3 contains 16 residues. CDR3: CASSIDPDGSSYGYTF. CDR3 sequence (DNA): TGTGCCAGTAGTATAGATCCTGACGGGAGCTCGTATGGCTACACCTTC.

This chain links TRBV5-1 with TRBJ1-1; D possibly corresponds to TRBD1 (5 bases). The CDR3 consists of 14 residues. Germline assignment: CDR1 SGHRS and CDR2 YFSETQ. Trimming cost V 4 bases and J 4 bases, with 14 bases left between them. CDR3 bases: TGCGCCAGCAGCACCTTGGGGGTGGGCACTGAAGCTTTCTTT. It codes for CASSTLGVGTEAFF.

The chain combines TRBV13 with TRBJ2-6; 12 positions match TRBD1. This CDR3 is 18 amino acids long. V was pared by 4 bases and J by 0 bases, with 4 bases of the junction left unmatched. Germline CDR1 is PRHDT and CDR2 is FYEKMQ (reference sequence). CDR3 amino acids: CASSSRDRGPSGANVLTF. The CDR3 DNA follows: TGTGCCAGCAGCTCCCGGGACAGGGGGCCCTCTGGGGCCAACGTCCTGACTTTC.

The chain carries TRBV7-9 and TRBJ2-7, with TRBD1 identical over 9 bases. This CDR3 region has 14 residues. Germline V lookup: CDR1 SEHNR, CDR2 FQNEAQ (reference sequence). Germline trimming cut 6 bases from V and 2 bases from J; bases unmatched to any gene: 5. The CDR3 nucleotides read TGTGCCAGCAGGAACACAGGGGGCGCCTACGAGCAGTACTTC. It is translated as CASRNTGGAYEQYF.

The chain employs TRBV5-1 and TRBJ2-2, with 7 bases matching TRBD2. The CDR3 spans 15 residues. Germline CDR1 is SGHRS and CDR2 is YFSETQ. J lost 4 bases, V lost 4 bases, and 7 bases had no gene match. CDR3 nucleotide sequence: TGCGCCAGCAGCGCTAGCGGACCGGGCACCGGGGAGCTGTTTTTT. Protein product: CASSASGPGTGELFF.

The chain recombines TRBV29-1 with TRBJ2-2; possibly TRBD1 or TRBD2 for D (5 bases each). In germline, CDR1 is SQVTM, CDR2 ANQGSEA. The CDR3 is 13 amino acids. CDR3 amino acids: CSTRGTNTGELFF. For the CDR3, the DNA is TGCAGTACTAGGGGAACCAACACCGGGGAGCTGTTTTTT.